This T cell receptor beta chain was profiled in a study of T cells in Graves' hyperthyroidism and ophthalmopathy. Study outcomes and limitations: In the blood, most expanded thyroid clonotypes above 0.001 appeared as well.

Amplification of TCR beta CDR3 regions was performed using RNA transcripts as template. Carried out on the TCR CDR3, a first-round RT-PCR used the HTBI primer set. TCRdb reprocessed the multiplex PCR reads via MiXCR and lists one record per CDR3 protein. The top ten clones hold 45% to 50% of a sample with approximately 330,000 distinct CDR3 sequences, 15% to 20% of them seen once. This clonotype was seen repeatedly, ten times or more. Its antigen is currently unknown. V shed 2 bases and J shed 7 bases, with 5 bases lying between them. The CDR3 totals 11 residues. The germline CDR1 and CDR2 sequences are LNHDA and SQIVND (reference sequence). Diagnoses used clinical symptoms, serum thyroxine and TRAb, thyroid ultrasound and orbital computed tomography.

The TCR sequence derives from a woman aged 50 to 65 with Graves' hyperthyroidism. What was sequenced was blood. The genes are TRBV19 and TRBJ1-2, with D unclear. The CDR3 sequence: CASSINGGYTF. CDR3 DNA: TGTGCCAGTAGTATAAATGGTGGCTACACCTTC.